This T cell receptor beta chain was captured by sequencing in a study of long-term antiretroviral therapy in people with HIV. The content of samples before DNA extraction was roughly 0.85-11 million cryopreserved PBMC. The CDR3 covers 19 residues. Turning to this clone: Its antigen remains unknown.

Overall study findings and caveats: On ART adherence, viral resistance or therapy changes, no data were available. Control repertoires displayed wider CDR3 length ranges than the HIV repertoires.

With survey level as its setting, the immunoSEQ assay was v3.0. Data came from immunoSEQ multiplex PCR; TCRdb stores just in-frame clones and leaves some out. Altogether 25,000 to 35,000 clones are present, roughly 83% being singletons, with the ten largest covering more than 9%. The TCR sequence derives from a man aged 30-40 years with HIV. The chain is built from TRBV1 and TRBJ2-7; TRBD2, as called in the table, went unchecked against the DNA. TRBV1 is an annotated pseudogene. The source was unsorted PBMCs, collected roughly 2.7 years after starting antiretroviral therapy. The CDR3 DNA follows: TGCACCAGCACCAAAGAGGGGGCTAGCGGGGGGGATAACTCCTACGAGCAGTACTTC. Amino acid sequence: CTSTKEGASGGDNSYEQYF.